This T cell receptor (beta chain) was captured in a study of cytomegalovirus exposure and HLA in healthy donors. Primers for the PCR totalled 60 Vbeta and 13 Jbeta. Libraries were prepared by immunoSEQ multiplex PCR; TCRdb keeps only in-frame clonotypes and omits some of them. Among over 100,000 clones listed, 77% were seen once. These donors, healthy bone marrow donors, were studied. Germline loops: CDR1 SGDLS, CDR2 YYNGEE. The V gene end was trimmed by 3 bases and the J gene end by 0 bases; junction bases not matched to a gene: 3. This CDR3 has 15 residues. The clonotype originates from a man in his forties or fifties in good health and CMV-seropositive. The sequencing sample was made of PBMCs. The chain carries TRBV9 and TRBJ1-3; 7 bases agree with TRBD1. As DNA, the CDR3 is TGTGCCAGCAGCGGTGGGACAGACTCTGGAAACACCATATATTTT. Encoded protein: CASSGGTDSGNTIYF.